The T cell receptor beta chain under discussion was sequenced for a study of CD8+ T cells in alopecia areata. Findings of the study overall: Lesional scalp exceeded normal scalp in clonality, especially in alopecia totalis/universalis.

Reverse transcribed after extraction, RNA yielded cDNA as the sequencing template. Only in-frame clones appear in the TCRdb table, and some are missing; sequencing was by immunoSEQ multiplex PCR. The sample holds about 14,000 clones; around three fifths are singletons and the top ten take around 4.2%. This clone was recorded a few times. Antigen unknown. For about 5 of the biomarker-study patients, the CD4+ cells were further sorted so as to obtain CD25+CD127- cells. The germline V gene encodes CDR1 LGHNA and CDR2 YNFKEQ. The junction had 14 bases not matched to a gene; V was cut back by 5 bases and J by 7 bases. The CDR3 is made up of 16 amino acids.

This TCR derives from a human donor with alopecia areata. The rearrangement uses TRBV4-2 and TRBJ2-1, with 7 bases fitting TRBD2. Sequenced sample: CD4+ Tregs sorted from blood. The CDR3 DNA is TGTGCCAGCAGCTTCGTCCGGCGGGAGTTCGGAAATGAGCAGTTCTTC. This translates into CASSFVRREFGNEQFF.